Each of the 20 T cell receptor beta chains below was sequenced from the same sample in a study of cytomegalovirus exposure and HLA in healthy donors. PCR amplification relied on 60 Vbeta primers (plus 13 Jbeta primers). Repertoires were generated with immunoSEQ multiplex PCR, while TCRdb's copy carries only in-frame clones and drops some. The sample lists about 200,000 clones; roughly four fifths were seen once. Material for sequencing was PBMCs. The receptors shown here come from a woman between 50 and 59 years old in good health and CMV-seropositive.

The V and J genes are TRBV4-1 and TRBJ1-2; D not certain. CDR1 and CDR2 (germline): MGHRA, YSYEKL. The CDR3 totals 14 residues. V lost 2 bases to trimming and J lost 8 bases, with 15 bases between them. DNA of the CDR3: TGCGCCAGCAGCCAACCCCTCTCTCGGCGGGGCTACACCTTC. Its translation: CASSQPLSRRGYTF.

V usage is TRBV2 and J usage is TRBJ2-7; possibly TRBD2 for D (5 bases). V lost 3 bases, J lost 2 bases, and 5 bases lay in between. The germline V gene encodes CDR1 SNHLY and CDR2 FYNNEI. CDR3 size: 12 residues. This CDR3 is CASSDGTYEQYF. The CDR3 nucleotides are TGTGCCAGCAGTGACGGGACCTACGAGCAGTACTTC. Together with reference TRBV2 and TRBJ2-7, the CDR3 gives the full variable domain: EPEVTQTPSHQVTQMGQEVILRCVPISNHLYFYWYRQILGQKVEFLVSFYNNEISEKSEIFDDQFSVERPDGSNFTLKIRSTKLEDSAMYFCASSDGTYEQYFGPGTRLTVT.

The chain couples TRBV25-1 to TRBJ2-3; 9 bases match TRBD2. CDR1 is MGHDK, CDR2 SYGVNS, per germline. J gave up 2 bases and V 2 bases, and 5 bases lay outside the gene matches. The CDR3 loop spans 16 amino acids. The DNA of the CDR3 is TGTGCCAGCAGTGAAACTAGCGGGTCCTCCACAGATACGCAGTATTTT. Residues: CASSETSGSSTDTQYF.

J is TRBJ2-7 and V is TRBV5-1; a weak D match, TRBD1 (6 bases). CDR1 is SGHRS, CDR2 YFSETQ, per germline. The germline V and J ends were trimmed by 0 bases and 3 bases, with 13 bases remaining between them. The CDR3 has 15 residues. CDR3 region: CASSLEVTGRYEQYF. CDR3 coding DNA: TGCGCCAGCAGCTTGGAAGTGACAGGACGCTACGAGCAGTACTTC.

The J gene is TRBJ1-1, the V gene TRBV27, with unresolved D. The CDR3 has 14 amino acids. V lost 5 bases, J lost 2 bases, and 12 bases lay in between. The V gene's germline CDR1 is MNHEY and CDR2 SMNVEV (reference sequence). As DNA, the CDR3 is TGTGCCAGCAGTACTCTCCCCTTAAACACTGAAGCTTTCTTT. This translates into CASSTLPLNTEAFF.

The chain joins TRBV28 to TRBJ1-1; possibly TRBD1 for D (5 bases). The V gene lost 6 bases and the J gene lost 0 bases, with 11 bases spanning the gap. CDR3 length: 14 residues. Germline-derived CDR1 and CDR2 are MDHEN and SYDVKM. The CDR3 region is CASRQGPMNTEAFF. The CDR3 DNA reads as TGTGCCAGCAGGCAGGGCCCGATGAACACTGAAGCTTTCTTT.

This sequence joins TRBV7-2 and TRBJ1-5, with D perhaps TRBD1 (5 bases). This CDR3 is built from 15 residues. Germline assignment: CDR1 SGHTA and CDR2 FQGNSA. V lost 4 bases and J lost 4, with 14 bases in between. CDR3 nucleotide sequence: TGTGCCAGCAGCTCCGGCGGGGACGGGAATCAGCCCCAGCATTTT. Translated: CASSSGGDGNQPQHF.

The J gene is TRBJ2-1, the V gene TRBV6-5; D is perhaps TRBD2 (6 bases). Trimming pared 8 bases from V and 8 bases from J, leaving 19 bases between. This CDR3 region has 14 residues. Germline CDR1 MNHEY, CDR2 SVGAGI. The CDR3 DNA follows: TGTGCCAGCGGGGGTGCGGGGCCTATAGATGAGCAGTTCTTC. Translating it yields CASGGAGPIDEQFF.

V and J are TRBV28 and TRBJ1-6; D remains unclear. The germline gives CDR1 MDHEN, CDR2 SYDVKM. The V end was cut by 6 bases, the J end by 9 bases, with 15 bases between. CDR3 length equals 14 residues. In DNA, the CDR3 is TGTGCCAGCAGCCCGACTCATCCCGGTTCACCCCTCCACTTT. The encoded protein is CASSPTHPGSPLHF.

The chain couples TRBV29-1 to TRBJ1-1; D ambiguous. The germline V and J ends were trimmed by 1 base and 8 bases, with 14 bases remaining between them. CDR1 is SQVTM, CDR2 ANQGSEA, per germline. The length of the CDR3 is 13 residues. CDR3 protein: CSVEGVGGGEAFF. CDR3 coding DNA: TGCAGCGTTGAAGGTGTTGGAGGCGGAGAAGCTTTCTTT.

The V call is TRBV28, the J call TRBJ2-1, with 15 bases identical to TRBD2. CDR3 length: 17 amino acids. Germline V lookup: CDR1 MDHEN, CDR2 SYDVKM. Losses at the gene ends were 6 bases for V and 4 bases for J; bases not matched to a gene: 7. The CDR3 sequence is CASSTPGLAGGYNEQFF. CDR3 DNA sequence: TGTGCCAGCAGCACTCCGGGACTAGCGGGGGGTTACAATGAGCAGTTCTTC.

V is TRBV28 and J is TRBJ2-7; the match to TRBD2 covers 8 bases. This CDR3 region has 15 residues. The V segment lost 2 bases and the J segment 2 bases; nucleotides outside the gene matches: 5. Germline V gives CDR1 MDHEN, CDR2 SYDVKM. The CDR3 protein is CASSLGGGPAYEQYF. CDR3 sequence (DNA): TGTGCCAGCAGTTTAGGCGGGGGGCCAGCCTACGAGCAGTACTTC.

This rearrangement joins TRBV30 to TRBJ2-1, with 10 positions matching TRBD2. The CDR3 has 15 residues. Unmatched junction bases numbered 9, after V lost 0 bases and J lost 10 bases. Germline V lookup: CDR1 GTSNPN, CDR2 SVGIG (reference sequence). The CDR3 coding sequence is TGTGCCTGGAGTGTAGGGCTAGCGGGAGACGGCGAGCAGTTCTTC. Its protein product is CAWSVGLAGDGEQFF.

The CDR3 DNA sequence: TGTGCCAGCAGTTTCCTGACAGGGGTGGGGCATGCAACTAATGAAAAACTGTTTTTT. Translation gives CASSFLTGVGHATNEKLFF. The V call is TRBV27, the J call TRBJ1-4, with 8 bases that match TRBD1. With 3 bases clipped from V and 0 bases from J, the junction kept 12 bases outside the gene matches. The CDR3 is 19 residues long. Germline V lookup: CDR1 MNHEY, CDR2 SMNVEV (reference sequence). The variable domain in full, completed from reference TRBV27 and TRBJ1-4, reads EAQVTQNPRYLITVTGKKLTVTCSQNMNHEYMSWYRQDPGLGLRQIYYSMNVEVTDKGDVPEGYKVSRKEKRNFPLILESPSPNQTSLYFCASSFLTGVGHATNEKLFFGSGTQLSVL.

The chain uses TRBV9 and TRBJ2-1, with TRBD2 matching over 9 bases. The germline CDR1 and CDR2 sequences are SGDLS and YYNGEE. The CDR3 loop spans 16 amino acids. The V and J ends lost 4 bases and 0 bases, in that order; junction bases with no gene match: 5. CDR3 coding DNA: TGTGCCAGCAGCAAGTTAGCGGGGGTCTCCTACAATGAGCAGTTCTTC. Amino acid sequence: CASSKLAGVSYNEQFF.

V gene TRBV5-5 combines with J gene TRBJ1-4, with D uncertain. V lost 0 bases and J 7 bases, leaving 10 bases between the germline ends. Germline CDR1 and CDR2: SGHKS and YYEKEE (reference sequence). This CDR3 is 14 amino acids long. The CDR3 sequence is CASSLVAAGEKLFF. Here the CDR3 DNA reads TGTGCCAGCAGCTTGGTGGCGGCGGGTGAAAAACTGTTTTTT.

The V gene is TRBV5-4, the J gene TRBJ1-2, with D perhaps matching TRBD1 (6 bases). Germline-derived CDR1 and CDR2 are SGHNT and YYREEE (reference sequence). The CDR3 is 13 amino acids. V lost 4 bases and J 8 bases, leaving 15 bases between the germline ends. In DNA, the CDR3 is TGTGCCAGCAGCGGTGGGGGGGGCCGAGGCTACACCTTC. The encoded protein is CASSGGGGRGYTF.

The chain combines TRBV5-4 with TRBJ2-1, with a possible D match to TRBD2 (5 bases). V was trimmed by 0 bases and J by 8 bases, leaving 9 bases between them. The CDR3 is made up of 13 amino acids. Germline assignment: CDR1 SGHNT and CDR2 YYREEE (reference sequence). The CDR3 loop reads CASSLGLAYEQFF. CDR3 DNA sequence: TGTGCCAGCAGCTTGGGCCTAGCTTATGAGCAGTTCTTC. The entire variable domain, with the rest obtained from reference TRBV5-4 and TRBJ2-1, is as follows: ETGVTQSPTHLIKTRGQQVTLRCSSQSGHNTVSWYQQALGQGPQFIFQYYREEENGRGNFPPRFSGLQFPNYSSELNVNALELDDSALYLCASSLGLAYEQFFGPGTRLTVL.

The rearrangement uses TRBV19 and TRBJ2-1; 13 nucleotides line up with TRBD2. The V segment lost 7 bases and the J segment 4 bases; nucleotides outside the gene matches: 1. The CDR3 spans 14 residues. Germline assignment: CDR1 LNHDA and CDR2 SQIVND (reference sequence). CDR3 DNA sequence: TGTGCCAGTACGGGACTAGCGGGATACAATGAGCAGTTCTTC. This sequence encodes CASTGLAGYNEQFF.

The CDR3 protein is CASSQVEGRGDEQFF. The CDR3 DNA follows: TGTGCCAGCAGCCAGGTGGAGGGGCGCGGGGATGAGCAGTTCTTC. The V call is TRBV14, the J call TRBJ2-1; TRBD2 might be the D (6 bases). V was clipped by 3 bases and J by 8 bases, with 17 bases between them. The CDR3 loop spans 15 amino acids. The V gene's germline CDR1 is SGHDN and CDR2 FVKESK. The whole variable domain, filled in from reference TRBV14 and TRBJ2-1, reads EAGVTQFPSHSVIEKGQTVTLRCDPISGHDNLYWYRRVMGKEIKFLLHFVKESKQDESGMPNNRFLAERTGGTYSTLKVQPAELEDSGVYFCASSQVEGRGDEQFFGPGTRLTVL.